Listed below are T cell receptor beta chains from one sample, sequenced in a study of blood T cell repertoires in COVID-19. Method: immunoSEQ multiplex PCR; TCRdb's copy keeps in-frame clones and lacks some. This table has some 150,000 clones, 80% to 90% appearing once. The material sequenced was peripheral blood. The receptors derive from a woman aged 35 to 49 with acute or convalescent COVID-19. Both conserved end residues are part of each CDR3. Some rows have no size entry. The others give once, few or many, or a class for an expanded clone.

J,V,size,CDR3
TRBJ2-1,TRBV11-1,.,CASRRLAGGAYNEQFF
TRBJ1-1,TRBV12-3/TRBV12-4,.,CASSFGVPEAFF
TRBJ1-1,TRBV19,once,CASSIAPLTGGRSEAFF
TRBJ1-1,TRBV2,.,CASSFGTEEAFF
TRBJ2-7,TRBV2,few,CASSERTGSEQYF
TRBJ2-3,TRBV5-1,.,CASSAGQSTDTQYF
TRBJ2-7,TRBV19,.,CASSATGTYEQYF
TRBJ2-3,TRBV7-3,once,CASSLTGGQDTQYF
TRBJ1-1,TRBV7-2,once,CASSLEGARLEAFF
TRBJ2-2,TRBV19,.,CASSVSRTGATGELFF
TRBJ2-3,TRBV4-1,once,CASSQVLGSADTQYF
TRBJ2-1,TRBV2,once,CASSAGDVAEQFF
TRBJ1-3,TRBV5-8,once,CASSFDTLRGNTIYF
TRBJ2-5,TRBV14,.,CASSQDFRLAGGQETQYF
TRBJ2-7,TRBV9,.,CASSGSGVSYEQYF
TRBJ2-1,TRBV29-1,.,CSGRLGGSDEQFF
TRBJ1-2,TRBV7-9,.,CASSSRDRGGYTF
TRBJ2-7,TRBV6-2/TRBV6-3,once,CASSSSSYEQYF
TRBJ2-1,TRBV30,.,CAWSRGGEGDEQFF
TRBJ2-7,TRBV19,once,CASSKGLAGGDYEQYF
TRBJ2-2,TRBV19,once,CATSIGGGHTGELFF
TRBJ2-7,TRBV7-9,.,CASTPQGKVYEQYF
TRBJ2-7,TRBV24-1,.,CATSDVPGQGKYEQYF
TRBJ2-3,TRBV3-1/TRBV3-2,.,CASRGLAGGPDTQYF
TRBJ1-4,TRBV20-1,.,CSASFRVGEKLFF
TRBJ1-6,TRBV6-1,.,CASSEVFDRGSLHF
TRBJ1-2,TRBV18,.,CASSPATATSYGYTF
TRBJ2-5,TRBV5-1,.,CASSLGQGASQETQYF
TRBJ1-2,TRBV28,.,CASRGQWEGYTF
TRBJ2-5,TRBV24-1,.,CATSDLWQGQETQYF
TRBJ2-1,TRBV19,.,CASSIVRGSIYNEQFF
TRBJ2-1,TRBV12-5,.,CASGNRDWGNEQFF
TRBJ1-2,TRBV2,.,CASSPTGQGLDYGYTF
TRBJ2-3,TRBV29-1,.,CSVLSGGTTDTQYF
TRBJ2-7,TRBV13,.,CASSSRGLAGSHEQYF